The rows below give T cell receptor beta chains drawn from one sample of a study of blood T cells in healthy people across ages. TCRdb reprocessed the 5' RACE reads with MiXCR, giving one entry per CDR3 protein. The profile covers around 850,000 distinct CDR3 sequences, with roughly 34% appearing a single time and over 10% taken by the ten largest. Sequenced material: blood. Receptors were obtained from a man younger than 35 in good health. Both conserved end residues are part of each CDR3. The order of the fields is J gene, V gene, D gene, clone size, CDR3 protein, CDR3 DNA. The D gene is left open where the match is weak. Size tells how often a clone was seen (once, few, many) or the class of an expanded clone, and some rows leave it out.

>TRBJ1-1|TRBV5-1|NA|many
CASSLHGSLNTEAFF
TGCGCCAGCAGCTTGCACGGCAGCCTGAACACTGAAGCTTTCTTT
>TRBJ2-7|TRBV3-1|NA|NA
CASNQEYEQYF
TGTGCCAGCAACCAAGAGTACGAGCAGTACTTC
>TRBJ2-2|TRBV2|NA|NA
CASKIGQGGDTGELFF
TGTGCCAGTAAAATCGGGCAGGGGGGGGACACCGGGGAGCTGTTTTTT
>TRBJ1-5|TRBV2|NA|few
CASSELNSNQPQHF
TGTGCCAGCAGTGAATTAAATAGCAATCAGCCCCAGCATTTT
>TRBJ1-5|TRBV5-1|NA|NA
CASTLHNQPQHF
TGCGCCAGCACGCTACACAATCAGCCCCAGCATTTT
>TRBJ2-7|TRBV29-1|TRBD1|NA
CSVEVRRDRVHEQYF
TGCAGCGTTGAAGTTAGGCGGGACAGGGTCCACGAGCAGTACTTC
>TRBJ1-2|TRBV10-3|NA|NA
CAISGDYYGYTF
TGTGCCATCAGTGGGGATTACTATGGCTACACCTTC
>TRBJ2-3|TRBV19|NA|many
CASSIKGPTDTQYF
TGTGCCAGTAGTATAAAGGGGCCCACAGATACGCAGTATTTT
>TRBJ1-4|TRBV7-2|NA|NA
CASSSSGQGLGKLFF
TGTGCCAGCAGTTCTTCTGGCCAGGGTTTGGGAAAACTGTTTTTT
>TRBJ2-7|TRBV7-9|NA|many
CASTHRGLGYEQYF
TGTGCCAGCACCCACCGAGGGTTAGGGTACGAGCAGTACTTC
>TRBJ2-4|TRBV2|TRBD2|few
CASSGTSRGVVKNIQYF
TGTGCCAGCAGTGGGACTAGCCGGGGGGTGGTAAAAAACATTCAGTACTTC
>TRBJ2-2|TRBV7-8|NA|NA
CASSFGRSASTNTGELFF
TGTGCCAGCAGCTTTGGGCGGAGTGCATCTACGAACACCGGGGAGCTGTTTTTT
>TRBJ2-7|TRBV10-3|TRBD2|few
CAISESTSGLYEQYF
TGTGCCATCAGTGAGTCGACTAGCGGGCTCTACGAGCAGTACTTC
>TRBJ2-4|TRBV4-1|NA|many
CASSQEKAAAFLAKNIQYF
TGCGCCAGCAGCCAAGAAAAGGCAGCGGCATTCCTAGCCAAAAACATTCAGTACTTC
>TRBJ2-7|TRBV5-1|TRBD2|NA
CASSEKRGENPYEQYF
TGCGCCAGCAGCGAGAAGCGGGGGGAAAATCCCTACGAGCAGTACTTC
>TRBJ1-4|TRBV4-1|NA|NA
CASSLRPLATNEKLFF
TGCGCCAGCAGCCTTCGCCCCCTCGCAACTAATGAAAAACTGTTTTTT
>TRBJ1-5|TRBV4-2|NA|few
CASSQETGVRQPQHF
TGTGCCAGCAGCCAAGAGACCGGGGTGCGTCAGCCCCAGCATTTT
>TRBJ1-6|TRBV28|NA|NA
CASSGDGSPLHF
TGTGCCAGCAGTGGGGACGGATCACCCCTCCACTTT
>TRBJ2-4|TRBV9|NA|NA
CASSPRQYTSAKNIQYF
TGTGCCAGCAGCCCCCGACAGTATACATCAGCCAAAAACATTCAGTACTTC
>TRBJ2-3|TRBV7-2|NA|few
CASSLVPSGGGRSTDTQYF
TGTGCCAGCAGCTTAGTGCCGTCTGGGGGGGGGCGGAGCACAGATACGCAGTATTTT
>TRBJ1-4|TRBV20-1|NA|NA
CSARPTGSTNEKLFF
TGCAGTGCTAGGCCCACAGGTTCAACTAATGAAAAACTGTTTTTT
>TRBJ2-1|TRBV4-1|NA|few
CASSQLPSNEQFF
TGCGCCAGCAGCCAATTACCTAGCAATGAGCAGTTCTTC